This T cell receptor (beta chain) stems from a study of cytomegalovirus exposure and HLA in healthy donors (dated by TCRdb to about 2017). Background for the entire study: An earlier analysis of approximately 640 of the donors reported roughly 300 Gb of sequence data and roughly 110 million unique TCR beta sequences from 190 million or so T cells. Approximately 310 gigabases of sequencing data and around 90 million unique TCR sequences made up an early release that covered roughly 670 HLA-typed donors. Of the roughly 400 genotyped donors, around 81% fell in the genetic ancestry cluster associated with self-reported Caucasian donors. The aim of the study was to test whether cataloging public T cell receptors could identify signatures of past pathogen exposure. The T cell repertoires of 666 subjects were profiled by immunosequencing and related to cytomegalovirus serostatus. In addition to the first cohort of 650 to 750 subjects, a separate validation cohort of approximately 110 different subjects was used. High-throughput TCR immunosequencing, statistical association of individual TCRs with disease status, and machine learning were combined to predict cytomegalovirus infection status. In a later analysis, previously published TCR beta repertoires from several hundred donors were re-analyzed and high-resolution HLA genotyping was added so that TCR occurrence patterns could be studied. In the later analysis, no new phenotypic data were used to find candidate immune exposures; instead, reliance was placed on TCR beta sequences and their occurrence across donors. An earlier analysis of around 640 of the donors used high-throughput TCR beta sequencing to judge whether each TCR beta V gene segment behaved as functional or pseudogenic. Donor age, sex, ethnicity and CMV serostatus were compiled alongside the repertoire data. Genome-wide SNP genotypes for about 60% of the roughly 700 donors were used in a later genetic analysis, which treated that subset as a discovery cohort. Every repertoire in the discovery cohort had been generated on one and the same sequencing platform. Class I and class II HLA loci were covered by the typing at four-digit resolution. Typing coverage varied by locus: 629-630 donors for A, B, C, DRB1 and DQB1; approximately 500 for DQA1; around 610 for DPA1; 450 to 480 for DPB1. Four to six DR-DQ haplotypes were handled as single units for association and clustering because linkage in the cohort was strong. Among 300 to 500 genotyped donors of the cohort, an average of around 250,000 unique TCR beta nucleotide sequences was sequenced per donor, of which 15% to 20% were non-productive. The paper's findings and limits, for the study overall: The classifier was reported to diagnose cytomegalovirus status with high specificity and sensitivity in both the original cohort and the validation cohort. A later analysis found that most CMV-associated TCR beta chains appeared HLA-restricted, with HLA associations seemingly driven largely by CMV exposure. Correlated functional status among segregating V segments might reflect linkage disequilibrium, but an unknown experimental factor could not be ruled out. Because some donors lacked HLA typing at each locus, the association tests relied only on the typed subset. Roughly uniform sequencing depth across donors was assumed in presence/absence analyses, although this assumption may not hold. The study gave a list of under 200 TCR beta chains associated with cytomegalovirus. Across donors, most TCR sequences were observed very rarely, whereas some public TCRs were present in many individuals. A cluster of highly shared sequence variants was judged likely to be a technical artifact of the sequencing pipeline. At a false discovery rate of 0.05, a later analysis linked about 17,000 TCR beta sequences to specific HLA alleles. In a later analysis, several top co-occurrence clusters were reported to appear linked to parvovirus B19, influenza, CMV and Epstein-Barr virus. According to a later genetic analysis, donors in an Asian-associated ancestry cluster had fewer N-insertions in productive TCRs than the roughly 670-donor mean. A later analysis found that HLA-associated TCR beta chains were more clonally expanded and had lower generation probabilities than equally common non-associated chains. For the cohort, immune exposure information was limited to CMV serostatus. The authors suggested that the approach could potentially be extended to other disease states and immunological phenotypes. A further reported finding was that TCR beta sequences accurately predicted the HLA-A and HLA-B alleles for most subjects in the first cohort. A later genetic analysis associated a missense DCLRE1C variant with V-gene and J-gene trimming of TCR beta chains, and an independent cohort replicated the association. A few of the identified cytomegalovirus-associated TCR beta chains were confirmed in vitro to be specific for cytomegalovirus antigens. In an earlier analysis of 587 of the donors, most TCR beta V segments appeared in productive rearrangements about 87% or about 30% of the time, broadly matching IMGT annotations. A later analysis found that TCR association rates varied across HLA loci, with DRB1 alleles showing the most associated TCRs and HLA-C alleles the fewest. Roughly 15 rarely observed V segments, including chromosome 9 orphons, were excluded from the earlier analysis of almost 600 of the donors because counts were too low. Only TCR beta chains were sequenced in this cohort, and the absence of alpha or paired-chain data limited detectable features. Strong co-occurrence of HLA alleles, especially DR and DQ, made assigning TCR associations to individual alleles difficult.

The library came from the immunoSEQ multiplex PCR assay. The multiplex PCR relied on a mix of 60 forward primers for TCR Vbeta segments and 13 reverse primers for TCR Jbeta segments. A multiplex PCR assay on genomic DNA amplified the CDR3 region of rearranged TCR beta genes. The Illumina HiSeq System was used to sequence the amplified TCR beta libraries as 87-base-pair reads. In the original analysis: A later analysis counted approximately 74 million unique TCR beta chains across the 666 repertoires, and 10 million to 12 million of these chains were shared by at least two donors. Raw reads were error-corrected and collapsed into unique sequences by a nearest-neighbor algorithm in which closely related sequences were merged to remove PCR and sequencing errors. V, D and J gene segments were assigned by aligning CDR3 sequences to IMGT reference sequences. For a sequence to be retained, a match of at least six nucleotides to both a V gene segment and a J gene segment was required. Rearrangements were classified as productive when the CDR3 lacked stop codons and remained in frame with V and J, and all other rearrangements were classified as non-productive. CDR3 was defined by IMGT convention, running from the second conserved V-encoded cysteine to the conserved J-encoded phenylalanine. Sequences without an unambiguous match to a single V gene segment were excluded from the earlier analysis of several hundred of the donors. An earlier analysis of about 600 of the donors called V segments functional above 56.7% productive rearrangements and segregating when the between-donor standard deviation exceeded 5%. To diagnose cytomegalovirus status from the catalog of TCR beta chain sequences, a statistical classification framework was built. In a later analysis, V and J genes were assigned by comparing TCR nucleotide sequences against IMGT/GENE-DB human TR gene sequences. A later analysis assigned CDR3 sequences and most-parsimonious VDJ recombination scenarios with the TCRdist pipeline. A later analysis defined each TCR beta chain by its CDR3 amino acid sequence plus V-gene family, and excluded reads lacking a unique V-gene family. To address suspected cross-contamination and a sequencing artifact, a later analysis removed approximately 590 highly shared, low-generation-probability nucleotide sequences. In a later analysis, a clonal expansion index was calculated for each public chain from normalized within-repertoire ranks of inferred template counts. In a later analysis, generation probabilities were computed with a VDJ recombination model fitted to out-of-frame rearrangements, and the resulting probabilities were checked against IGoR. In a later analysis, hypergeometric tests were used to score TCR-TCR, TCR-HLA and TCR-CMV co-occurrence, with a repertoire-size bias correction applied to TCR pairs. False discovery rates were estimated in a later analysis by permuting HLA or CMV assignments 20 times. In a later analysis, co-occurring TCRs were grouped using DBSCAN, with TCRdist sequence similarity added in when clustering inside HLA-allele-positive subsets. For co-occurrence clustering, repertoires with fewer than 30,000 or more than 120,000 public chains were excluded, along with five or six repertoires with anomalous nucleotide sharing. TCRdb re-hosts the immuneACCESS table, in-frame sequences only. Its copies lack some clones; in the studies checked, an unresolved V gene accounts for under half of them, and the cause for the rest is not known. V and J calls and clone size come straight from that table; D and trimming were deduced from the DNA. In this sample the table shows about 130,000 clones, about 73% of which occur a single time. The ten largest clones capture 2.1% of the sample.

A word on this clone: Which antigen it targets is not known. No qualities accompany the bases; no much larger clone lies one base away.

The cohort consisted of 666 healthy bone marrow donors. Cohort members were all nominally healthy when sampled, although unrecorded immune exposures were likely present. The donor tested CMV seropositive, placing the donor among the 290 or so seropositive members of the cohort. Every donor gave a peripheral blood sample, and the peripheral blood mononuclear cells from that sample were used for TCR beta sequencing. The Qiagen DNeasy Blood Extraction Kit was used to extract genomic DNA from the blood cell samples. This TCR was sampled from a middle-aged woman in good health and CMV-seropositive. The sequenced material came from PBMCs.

This receptor has the CDR3 CASSPLIARMNTEAFF. The DNA sequence is TGTGCCAGCTCACCACTCATCGCCAGGATGAACACTGAAGCTTTCTTT. The chain employs TRBV18 and TRBJ1-1; the D gene lacks a confident call. From the cysteine up to the phenylalanine, the CDR3 has a length of 16 residues. Of all the DNA, just the CDR3 is kept, 48 bases in frame from base 1. The V end loses 1 base and the J end loses 0 bases, and a stretch of 12 bases separates them. CDR1 and CDR2 were assigned from the germline V gene as KGHSH and LQKENI.